The rows below give T cell receptor beta chains drawn from one sample of a study of T cells in Graves' hyperthyroidism and ophthalmopathy. In TCRdb, the multiplex PCR reads were re-called with MiXCR into one record per CDR3 protein. The sample carries around 450,000 distinct CDR3 sequences, approximately 15% recorded once. Sequenced input: blood. The receptors come from a woman aged 18-30 years with Graves' hyperthyroidism. The conserved cysteine and the conserved F or W are not part of the CDR3 here.

v_gene: TRBV6-2/TRBV6-3; j_gene: TRBJ2-3; CDR3aa: ASSAQSGAGADTQY
v_gene: TRBV12-3/TRBV12-4; j_gene: TRBJ2-1; CDR3aa: ASTSVYNEQF
v_gene: TRBV7-2; j_gene: TRBJ2-2; CDR3aa: ASSLGSAGELF
v_gene: TRBV6-1; j_gene: TRBJ2-7; CDR3aa: ASSPVAGGTYEQY
v_gene: TRBV7-2; j_gene: TRBJ2-1; CDR3aa: ASSLRTGGYNEQF
v_gene: TRBV7-9; j_gene: TRBJ2-1; CDR3aa: ASSLFDSVGGEQF
v_gene: TRBV5-5; j_gene: TRBJ1-5; CDR3aa: ASSPWVVSNQPQH
v_gene: TRBV15; j_gene: TRBJ1-3; CDR3aa: ATSREGTIY
v_gene: TRBV7-2; j_gene: TRBJ2-5; CDR3aa: ASSYGLAEHAPETQY
v_gene: TRBV5-1; j_gene: TRBJ1-1; CDR3aa: ASSRLRETPEAF
v_gene: TRBV7-2; j_gene: TRBJ2-7; CDR3aa: ASSGTSSASYEQY
v_gene: TRBV5-5; j_gene: TRBJ2-3; CDR3aa: ASSLPTAGVQDTQY
v_gene: TRBV29-1; j_gene: TRBJ1-1; CDR3aa: SGGTINTEAF
v_gene: TRBV9; j_gene: TRBJ1-1; CDR3aa: ASSVGRQGPTEAF
v_gene: TRBV5-1; j_gene: TRBJ2-7; CDR3aa: ASSFGQFYEQY
v_gene: TRBV10-1; j_gene: TRBJ2-1; CDR3aa: ASSELRTGRNEQF
v_gene: TRBV20-1; j_gene: TRBJ2-1; CDR3aa: SAFRNNEQF
v_gene: TRBV28; j_gene: TRBJ2-1; CDR3aa: ASSFELSSYNEQF
v_gene: TRBV7-3; j_gene: TRBJ2-1; CDR3aa: ASSLTTSSYNEQF
v_gene: TRBV7-2; j_gene: TRBJ2-2; CDR3aa: ASSTIANTGELF
v_gene: TRBV15; j_gene: TRBJ1-3; CDR3aa: ATSARRGGTGNTIY
v_gene: TRBV6-1; j_gene: TRBJ2-3; CDR3aa: ASSSGTSGLSTDTQY